Below are 12 T cell receptor beta chains sequenced from a single sample in a study of shared T cell receptors in the human thymus. Libraries were prepared by immunoSEQ multiplex PCR; TCRdb keeps only in-frame clonotypes and omits some of them. The repertoire has roughly 550,000 clones, about 80% of them found once; the top ten carry 0.013%. These sequences were also reported in another study, on human thymus T cells.

The sample taken for sequencing was thymocytes. The receptors shown here come from a boy less than two years old with a congenital heart defect.

This chain connects TRBV4-3 to TRBJ2-3, with 13 bases identical to TRBD2. CDR1 and CDR2 from the germline V gene are LGHNA and YSLEER. The CDR3 is made up of 18 amino acids. J was trimmed by 6 bases and V by 0 bases; bases with no gene match: 9. CDR3 amino acids: CASSQDPGLAGMGDTQYF. The DNA of the CDR3 is TGCGCCAGCAGCCAAGACCCGGGACTAGCGGGGATGGGTGATACGCAGTATTTT.

This chain uses TRBV13 with TRBJ2-1; 8 bases are a match to TRBD2. Germline assignment: CDR1 PRHDT and CDR2 FYEKMQ (reference sequence). Trimming took 0 bases from V and 8 from J; bases not matched to a gene: 15. This CDR3 is built from 18 residues. The chain's CDR3 is CASSLGLIREGLFDEQFF. In nucleotides, the CDR3 is TGTGCCAGCAGCTTAGGCCTAATTCGGGAGGGCCTTTTCGATGAGCAGTTCTTC.

V is TRBV15 and J is TRBJ2-7; 8 bases are a match to TRBD2. V lost 0 bases to trimming and J lost 3 bases; unmatched junction nucleotides: 4. From germline, CDR1 is LNHNV and CDR2 YYDKDF (reference sequence). The CDR3 covers 15 residues. The CDR3 loop reads CATSRDLLAGYEQYF. In DNA, the CDR3 is TGTGCCACCAGCAGAGATTTGCTAGCGGGCTACGAGCAGTACTTC.

The chain carries TRBV5-1 and TRBJ2-1; a possible D gene is TRBD2 (6 bases). Per the germline V gene, CDR1 is SGHRS and CDR2 is YFSETQ. V shed 1 base and J shed 6 bases, with 29 bases lying between them. The CDR3 extends over 20 amino acids. DNA for the CDR3: TGCGCCAGCAGCTTGTTTGGATCTTGGACTCCCCGGGAGAGGGGCAATGAGCAGTTCTTC. It yields the protein CASSLFGSWTPRERGNEQFF.

V is TRBV4-2 and J is TRBJ2-2, with 16 bases that match TRBD2. With V trimmed by 2 bases and J by 4 bases, 22 bases remained unmatched. Per the germline V gene, CDR1 is LGHNA and CDR2 is YNFKEQ. The CDR3 is made up of 24 amino acids. In DNA, the CDR3 is TGTGCCAGCAGCCAAAGAGGTGAAAGTCCCCCGGGACTAGCGGGAGGGCCGGGCACCGGGGAGCTGTTTTTT. This gives the protein CASSQRGESPPGLAGGPGTGELFF.

The chain carries TRBV5-1 and TRBJ2-5; D possibly corresponds to TRBD1 (6 bases). Trimming left V 4 bases short and J 4 bases short, with 11 bases between. This CDR3 has 13 amino acids. Germline CDR1 and CDR2: SGHRS and YFSETQ. As DNA, the CDR3 is TGCGCCAGCAGCCCTCAGGGGCCAGAGACCCAGTACTTC. Its translation: CASSPQGPETQYF.

The chain is built from TRBV23-1 and TRBJ2-3, with D tentatively TRBD1 (5 bases). TRBV23-1 qualifies as an ORF whose function is uncertain. Trimming took off 2 bases at V and 1 base at J, with 13 bases between the two ends. There are 16 residues in the CDR3. The DNA for the CDR3 is TGCGCCAGCAGTCAACCAGGGATGGGTGGCACAGATACGCAGTATTTT. It yields the protein CASSQPGMGGTDTQYF.

The chain combines TRBV12-2 with TRBJ2-5; TRBD1, the D gene given by the table, was not confirmed from the DNA. TRBV12-2 is a listed pseudogene. The CDR3 sequence is 17 residues long. CDR3 region: CASRIQVCWLTQETQYF. For the CDR3, the DNA is TGTGCAAGTCGAATACAGGTGTGCTGGTTGACGCAAGAGACCCAGTACTTC.

In its sample, this clone was seen once. V and J are TRBV15 and TRBJ2-2, with 11 bases that match TRBD2. This CDR3 spans 18 amino acids. Germline loops: CDR1 LNHNV, CDR2 YYDKDF (reference sequence). The ends lost 1 base at V and 1 base at J; junction bases unmatched: 5. CDR3 nucleotides: TGTGCCACCAGCAGAGCCCCGGGACTAGCGGTGAACACCGGGGAGCTGTTTTTT. This encodes CATSRAPGLAVNTGELFF. Combining the CDR3 with reference TRBV15 and TRBJ2-2 gives the whole variable domain DAMVIQNPRYQVTQFGKPVTLSCSQTLNHNVMYWYQQKSSQAPKLLFHYYDKDFNNEADTPDNFQSRRPNTSFCFLDIRSPGLGDTAMYLCATSRAPGLAVNTGELFFGEGSRLTVL.

This chain links TRBV28 with TRBJ2-4, with D perhaps TRBD2 (6 bases). Trimming cost V 5 bases and J 2 bases, with 25 bases left between them. CDR3 size: 19 residues. Germline V gives CDR1 MDHEN, CDR2 SYDVKM. CDR3 protein: CASSERRGEWDLTKNIQYF. The CDR3 nucleotides are TGTGCCAGCAGTGAAAGGAGGGGCGAATGGGATTTGACCAAAAACATTCAGTACTTC.

The chain joins TRBV29-1 to TRBJ2-5; TRBD1 matches at 7 bases. CDR1 SQVTM and CDR2 ANQGSEA come from the germline V gene. The CDR3 length is 13 residues. Trimming at V came to 5 bases and at J to 3 bases, leaving 6 bases not matched to a gene. The CDR3 nucleotides read TGCAGCGTTAAAGGGACAGCAAAAGAGACCCAGTACTTC. It is translated as CSVKGTAKETQYF.

The chain employs TRBV10-3 and TRBJ2-7, with 9 bases fitting TRBD2. Germline V gene lookup returns CDR1 ENHRY and CDR2 SYGVKD. Unmatched junction bases numbered 6, after V lost 0 bases and J lost 0 bases. This CDR3 comprises 17 residues. The CDR3 nucleotides read TGTGCCATCAGTGAGTCGATGACTAGCGGTCCCTCCTACGAGCAGTACTTC. Amino acid sequence: CAISESMTSGPSYEQYF.